Each of the 2 T cell receptor beta chains below was sequenced from the same sample in a study of T cells in Graves' hyperthyroidism and ophthalmopathy. The CDR3 regions of TCR beta were amplified from RNA transcripts. Using the HTBI primer set, a first-round RT-PCR was run on the TCR CDR3. Each CDR3 protein is one row after TCRdb ran MiXCR on the multiplex PCR reads. Among hundreds of thousands of distinct CDR3 sequences listed, 30% to 40% were seen once. Sequencing was carried out using blood. The receptors were gathered from a woman aged 40 to 50 with Graves' hyperthyroidism.

In this sample, this clonotype turned up many times. The genes are TRBV9 and TRBJ1-2; 7 bases line up with TRBD1. The length of the CDR3 is 11 residues. V lost 4 bases, J lost 10 bases, and 4 bases stayed unmatched. The germline V gene has CDR1 SGDLS and CDR2 YYNGEE. Here the CDR3 reads CASSSDRDYTF. The CDR3 nucleotides are TGTGCCAGCAGCTCCGACAGGGACTACACCTTC.

The chain is built from TRBV7-8 and TRBJ1-1; D unclear. V lost 7 bases, J lost 0 bases, and 9 bases lay in between. The CDR3 is 13 residues long. Germline CDR1 is SGHVS and CDR2 is FQNEAQ. The CDR3 DNA follows: TGTGCCAGCACGACTGAGATGAACACTGAAGCTTTCTTT. Protein product: CASTTEMNTEAFF.